These T cell receptor beta chains were read from a single sample in a study of graft-versus-host responses after intestinal transplantation. Produced via immunoSEQ multiplex PCR; TCRdb's table is partial and in-frame only. Altogether around 100,000 clones are present, 85% to 95% being singletons, with the ten largest covering 1.2%. No cognate antigen is known for these TCRs. This specimen was unstimulated CD8+ T cells sorted from spleen or lymph node cells, taken before transplant. The receptors derive from a human donor who was the organ donor for an intestinal transplant. CDR3s include the opening cysteine and the closing phenylalanine or tryptophan. A D gene is named only where the DNA matches it firmly. The size entry is marked missing in some rows and otherwise reads once, few, many or a size class.

length | J | size | D | V | DNA | CDR3
14 | TRBJ2-7 | - | - | TRBV5-4 | TGTGCCAGCAGCTTGGAGGCTAGTCTCTACGAGCAGTACTTC | CASSLEASLYEQYF
16 | TRBJ2-3 | - | - | TRBV10-3 | TGTGCCATCAGTGAGAGCCTTGCGGCGGGATCGGATACGCAGTATTTT | CAISESLAAGSDTQYF
14 | TRBJ2-7 | - | - | TRBV19 | TGTGCCAGTAGTGCCCGCAGCGCCAACTACGAGCAGTACTTC | CASSARSANYEQYF
16 | TRBJ2-6 | - | - | TRBV19 | TGTGCCAGTGGACATCGAGCAGACTCTGGGGCCAACGTCCTGACTTTC | CASGHRADSGANVLTF
20 | TRBJ2-7 | - | TRBD2 | TRBV18 | TGTGCCAGCTCACCGTCTTATCCGGGACTAGGGGAACGATTCTCCTACGAGCAGTACTTC | CASSPSYPGLGERFSYEQYF
12 | TRBJ2-7 | - | - | TRBV9 | TGTGCCAGCAGCGCGGACGGCTACGAGCAGTACTTC | CASSADGYEQYF
13 | TRBJ2-3 | - | - | TRBV30 | TGTGCCTGGAGTGTATCCACTGGTGATACGCAGTATTTT | CAWSVSTGDTQYF
15 | TRBJ1-1 | - | - | TRBV5-4 | TGTGCCAGCAGCTTGCAAGCAGGGGAGAACACTGAAGCTTTCTTT | CASSLQAGENTEAFF
15 | TRBJ2-3 | - | - | TRBV9 | TGTGCCAGCAGCGTAGCCGTCCTTTCCACAGATACGCAGTATTTT | CASSVAVLSTDTQYF
14 | TRBJ1-1 | - | - | TRBV5-1 | TGCGCCAGCAGCTTAGGGTTAGGGGACACTGAAGCTTTCTTT | CASSLGLGDTEAFF
15 | TRBJ2-2 | once | - | TRBV27 | TGTGCCAGCAGTTTTTCGAGCCCAGTGGGCGGGGAGCTGTTTTTT | CASSFSSPVGGELFF
15 | TRBJ2-5 | - | - | TRBV25-1 | TGTGCCAGCAGTGTTAATTCCGGGACACCCTGGGGGTTGTACTTC | CASSVNSGTPWGLYF
15 | TRBJ2-7 | once | - | TRBV27 | TGTGCCAGCAGTTTATTTGGAGGGAGCTCCTACGAGCAGTACTTC | CASSLFGGSSYEQYF
13 | TRBJ2-3 | - | - | TRBV5-1 | TGCGCCAGCAGCGCGTCTAGTGCAGATACGCAGTATTTT | CASSASSADTQYF
15 | TRBJ1-1 | - | - | TRBV19 | TGTGCCAGTAGTTTCGGAGTCCGGGCCCACACTGAAGCTTTCTTT | CASSFGVRAHTEAFF
15 | TRBJ2-1 | - | TRBD1 | TRBV4-1 | TGCGCCAGCCTTGCCGGACAGGGTAATTACAATGAGCAGTTCTTC | CASLAGQGNYNEQFF
15 | TRBJ1-1 | - | - | TRBV4-1 | TGCGCCAGCAGCCCCAATGTCGATATGAACACTGAAGCTTTCTTT | CASSPNVDMNTEAFF
15 | TRBJ2-5 | - | - | TRBV27 | TGTGCCAGCTCCCCAATCGGACAGTACCAAGAGACCCAGTACTTC | CASSPIGQYQETQYF
15 | TRBJ1-3 | - | - | TRBV7-2 | TGTGCCAGCAGCTTAGGCATAAGCACTGGAAACACCATATATTTT | CASSLGISTGNTIYF
15 | TRBJ1-2 | once | - | TRBV5-1 | TGCGCCAGCAGCCCTCGGCGTGGGGCGGACTATGGCTACACCTTC | CASSPRRGADYGYTF
14 | TRBJ2-7 | - | TRBD2 | TRBV7-9 | TGTGCCAGCAGCTTAGCGGGGGGGACCTACGAGCAGCACTTC | CASSLAGGTYEQHF
11 | TRBJ2-7 | - | TRBD1 | TRBV20-1 | TGCAGTGCTGGACAGGGCTACGAGCAGTACTTC | CSAGQGYEQYF